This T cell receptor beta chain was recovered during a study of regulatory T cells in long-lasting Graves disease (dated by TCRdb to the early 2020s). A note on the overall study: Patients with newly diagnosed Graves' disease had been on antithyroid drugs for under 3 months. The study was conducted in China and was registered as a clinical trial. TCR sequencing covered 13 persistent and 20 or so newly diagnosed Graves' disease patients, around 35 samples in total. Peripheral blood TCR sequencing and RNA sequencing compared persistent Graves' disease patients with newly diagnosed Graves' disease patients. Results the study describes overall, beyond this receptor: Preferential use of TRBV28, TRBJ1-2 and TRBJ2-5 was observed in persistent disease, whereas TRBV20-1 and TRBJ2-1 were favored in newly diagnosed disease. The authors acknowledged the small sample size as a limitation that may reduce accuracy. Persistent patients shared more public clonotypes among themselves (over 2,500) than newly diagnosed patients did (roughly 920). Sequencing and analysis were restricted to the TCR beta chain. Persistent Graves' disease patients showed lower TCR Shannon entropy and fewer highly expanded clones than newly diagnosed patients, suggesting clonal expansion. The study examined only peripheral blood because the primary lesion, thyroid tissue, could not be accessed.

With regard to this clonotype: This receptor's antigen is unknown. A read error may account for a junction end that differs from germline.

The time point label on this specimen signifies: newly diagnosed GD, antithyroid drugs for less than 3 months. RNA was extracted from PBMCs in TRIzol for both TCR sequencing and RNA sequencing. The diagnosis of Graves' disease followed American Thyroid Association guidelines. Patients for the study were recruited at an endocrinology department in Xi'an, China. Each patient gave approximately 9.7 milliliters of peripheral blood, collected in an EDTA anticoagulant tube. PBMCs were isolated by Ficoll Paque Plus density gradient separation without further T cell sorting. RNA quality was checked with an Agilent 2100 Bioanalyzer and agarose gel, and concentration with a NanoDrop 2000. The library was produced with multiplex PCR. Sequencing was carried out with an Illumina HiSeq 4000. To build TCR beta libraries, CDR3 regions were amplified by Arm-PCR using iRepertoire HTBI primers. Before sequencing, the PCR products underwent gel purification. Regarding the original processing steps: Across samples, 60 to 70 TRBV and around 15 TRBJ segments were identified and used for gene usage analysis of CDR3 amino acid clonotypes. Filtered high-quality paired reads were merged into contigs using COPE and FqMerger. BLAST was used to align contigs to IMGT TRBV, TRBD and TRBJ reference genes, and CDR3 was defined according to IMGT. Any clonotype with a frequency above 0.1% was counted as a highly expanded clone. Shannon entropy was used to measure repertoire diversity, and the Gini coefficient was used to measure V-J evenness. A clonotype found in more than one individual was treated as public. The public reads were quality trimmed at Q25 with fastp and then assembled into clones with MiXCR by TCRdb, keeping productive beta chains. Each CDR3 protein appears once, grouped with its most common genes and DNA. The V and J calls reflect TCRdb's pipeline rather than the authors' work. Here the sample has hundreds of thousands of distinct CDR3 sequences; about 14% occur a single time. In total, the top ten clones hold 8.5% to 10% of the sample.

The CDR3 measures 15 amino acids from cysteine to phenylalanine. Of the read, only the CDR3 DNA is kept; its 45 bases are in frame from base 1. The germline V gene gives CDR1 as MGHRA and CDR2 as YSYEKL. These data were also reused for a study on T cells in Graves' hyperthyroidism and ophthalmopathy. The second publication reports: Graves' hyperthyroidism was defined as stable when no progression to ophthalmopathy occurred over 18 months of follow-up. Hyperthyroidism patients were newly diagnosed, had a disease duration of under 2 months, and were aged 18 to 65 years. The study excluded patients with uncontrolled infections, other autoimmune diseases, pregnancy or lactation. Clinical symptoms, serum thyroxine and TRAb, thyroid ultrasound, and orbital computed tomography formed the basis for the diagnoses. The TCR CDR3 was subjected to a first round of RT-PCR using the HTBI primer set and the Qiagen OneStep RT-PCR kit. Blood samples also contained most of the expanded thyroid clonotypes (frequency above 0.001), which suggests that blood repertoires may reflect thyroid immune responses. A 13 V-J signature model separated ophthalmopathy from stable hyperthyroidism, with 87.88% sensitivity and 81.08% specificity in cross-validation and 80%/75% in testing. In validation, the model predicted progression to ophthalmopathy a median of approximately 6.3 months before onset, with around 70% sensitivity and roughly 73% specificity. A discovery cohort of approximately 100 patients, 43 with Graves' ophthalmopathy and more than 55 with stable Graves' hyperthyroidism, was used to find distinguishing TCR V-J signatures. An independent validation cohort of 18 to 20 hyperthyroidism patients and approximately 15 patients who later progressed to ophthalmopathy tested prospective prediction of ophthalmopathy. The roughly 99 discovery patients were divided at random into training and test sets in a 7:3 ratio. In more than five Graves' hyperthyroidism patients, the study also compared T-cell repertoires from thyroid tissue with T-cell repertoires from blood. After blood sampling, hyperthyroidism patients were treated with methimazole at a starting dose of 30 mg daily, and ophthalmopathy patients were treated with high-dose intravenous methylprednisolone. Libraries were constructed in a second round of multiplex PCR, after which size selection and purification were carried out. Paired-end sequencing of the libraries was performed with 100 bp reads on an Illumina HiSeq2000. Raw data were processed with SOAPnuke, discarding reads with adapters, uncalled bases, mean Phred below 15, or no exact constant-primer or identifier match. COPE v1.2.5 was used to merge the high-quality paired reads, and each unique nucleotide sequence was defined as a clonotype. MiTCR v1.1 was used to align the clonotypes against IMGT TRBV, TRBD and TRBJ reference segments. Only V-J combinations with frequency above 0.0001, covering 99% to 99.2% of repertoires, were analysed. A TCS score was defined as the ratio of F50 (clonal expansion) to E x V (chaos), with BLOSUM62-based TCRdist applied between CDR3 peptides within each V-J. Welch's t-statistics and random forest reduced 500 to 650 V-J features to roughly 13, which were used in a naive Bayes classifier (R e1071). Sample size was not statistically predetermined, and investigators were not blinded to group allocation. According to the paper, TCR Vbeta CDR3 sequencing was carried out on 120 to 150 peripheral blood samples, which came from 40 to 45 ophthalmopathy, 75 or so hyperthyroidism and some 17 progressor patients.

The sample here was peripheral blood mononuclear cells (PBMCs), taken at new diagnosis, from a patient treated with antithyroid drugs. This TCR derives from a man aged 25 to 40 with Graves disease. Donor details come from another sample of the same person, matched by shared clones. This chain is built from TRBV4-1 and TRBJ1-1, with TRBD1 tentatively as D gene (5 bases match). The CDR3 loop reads CASSQFDSWNTEAFF. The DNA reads TGTGCCAGCAGCCAATTTGACAGCTGGAACACTGAAGCTTTCTTT.